This entry describes one T cell receptor beta chain. Its cognate antigen is unknown. The data originate from a study of cytomegalovirus exposure and HLA in healthy donors. The study, taken as a whole, reports: There were 164 TCR beta chains listed as cytomegalovirus-associated. It was confirmed in vitro that a few of the CMV-associated chains were specific for CMV antigens. In a later analysis, first-cohort TCR clusters were found to tend to co-occur in the 100 to 150 validation repertoires.

Germline values: CDR1 SGHRS, CDR2 YFSETQ. Unmatched junction bases numbered 20, after V lost 3 bases and J lost 9 bases. CDR3 size: 18 residues. Separate from the 666-subject first cohort, the roughly 120-subject validation cohort was the one that the donors belonged to. This table comes from immunoSEQ multiplex PCR, and its TCRdb copy is limited to in-frame clones, with some not included. The data show 70,000 to 95,000 clones, with roughly 93% seen just once and about 3.9% held by the top ten. Sequencing was carried out using PBMCs. The V call is TRBV5-1, the J call TRBJ2-1; TRBD2 agrees at 8 bases. This sequence was found in a woman aged 25 to 45 in good health and CMV-seronegative. CDR3 amino acids: CASSYPPPGLVDFGEQFF. The CDR3 DNA is TGCGCCAGCAGCTATCCCCCCCCGGGACTAGTCGATTTCGGTGAGCAGTTCTTC.